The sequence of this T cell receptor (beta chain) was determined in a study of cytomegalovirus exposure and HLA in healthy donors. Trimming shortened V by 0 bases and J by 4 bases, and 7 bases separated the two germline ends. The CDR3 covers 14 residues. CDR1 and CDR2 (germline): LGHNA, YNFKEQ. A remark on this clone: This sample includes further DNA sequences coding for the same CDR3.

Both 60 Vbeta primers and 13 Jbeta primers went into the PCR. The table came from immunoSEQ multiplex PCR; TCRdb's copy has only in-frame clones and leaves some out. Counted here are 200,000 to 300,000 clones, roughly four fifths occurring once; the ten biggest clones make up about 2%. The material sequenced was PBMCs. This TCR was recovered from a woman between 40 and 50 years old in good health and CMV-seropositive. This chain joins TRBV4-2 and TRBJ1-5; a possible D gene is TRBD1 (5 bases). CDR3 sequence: CASSQDRGNQPQHF. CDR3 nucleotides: TGTGCCAGCAGCCAAGATAGGGGTAATCAGCCCCAGCATTTT.